The 25 T cell receptor beta chains below were found in one sample sequenced in a study of blood T cell repertoires in COVID-19. Libraries were prepared by immunoSEQ multiplex PCR; TCRdb keeps only in-frame clonotypes and omits some of them. The table lists about 150,000 clones, about four fifths of them singletons. Sample: peripheral blood. The receptors derive from a woman aged 80 or older with acute or convalescent COVID-19.

The V gene is TRBV18, the J gene TRBJ1-1; 8 bases agree with TRBD1. Trimming at V came to 9 bases and at J to 3 bases, leaving 6 bases not matched to a gene. Looked up from germline, CDR1 is KGHSH and CDR2 is LQKENI. This CDR3 has 13 amino acids. CDR3 protein: CASSGGEYTEAFF. The DNA for the CDR3 is TGTGCCAGTTCAGGGGGCGAGTACACTGAAGCTTTCTTT.

The V gene is TRBV5-6, the J gene TRBJ2-3; 12 nucleotides align to TRBD2. The V gene's germline CDR1 is SGHDT and CDR2 YYEEEE. V lost 1 base, J lost 4 bases, and 4 bases stayed unmatched. This CDR3 spans 16 amino acids. CDR3 protein: CASSLSSGGASDTQYF. The DNA of the CDR3 is TGTGCCAGCAGCTTGTCTAGCGGGGGGGCCTCAGATACGCAGTATTTT.

The chain couples TRBV6-4 to TRBJ2-1; TRBD1 is a possible D gene (5 bases). Germline-derived CDR1 and CDR2 are MRHNA and SNTAGT. The CDR3 covers 15 residues. The germline V and J ends were trimmed by 10 bases and 0 bases, with 16 bases remaining between them. The CDR3 bases are TGTGCCACCGGACAAACAGGTAGCTCCTACAATGAGCAGTTCTTC. Protein sequence: CATGQTGSSYNEQFF.

This clone was seen just once. V gene TRBV5-1 combines with J gene TRBJ2-1; tentative D call: TRBD2 (6 bases). The CDR3 is made up of 16 amino acids. The germline CDR1 and CDR2 sequences are SGHRS and YFSETQ. V was trimmed by 4 bases and J by 5 bases, leaving 19 bases between them. The CDR3 is CASSGGTSNGDNEQFF. The CDR3 DNA reads as TGCGCCAGCAGCGGCGGGACTTCCAATGGGGACAATGAGCAGTTCTTC.

The V and J genes are TRBV25-1 and TRBJ1-5, with 11 bases lining up with TRBD1. The trim removed 6 bases at V and 6 bases at J, leaving 7 bases unmatched. The germline V gene has CDR1 MGHDK and CDR2 SYGVNS. This CDR3 comprises 15 residues. This CDR3 reads CASSGGQGGGQPQHF. The CDR3 nucleotides are TGTGCCAGCAGCGGGGGACAGGGGGGAGGTCAGCCCCAGCATTTT.

The chain recombines TRBV6-2 or TRBV6-3 with TRBJ2-7, with 8 positions matching TRBD2. CDR3 length equals 14 residues. CDR1 and CDR2 from the germline V gene are MNHEY and SVGEGT. Losses at the gene ends were 2 bases for V and 3 bases for J; bases not matched to a gene: 3. CDR3 nucleotide sequence: TGTGCCAGCAGTTACGCCGGGAGGGACTACGAGCAGTACTTC. Protein sequence: CASSYAGRDYEQYF.

The V and J genes are TRBV18 and TRBJ1-1, with a possible D match to TRBD1 (5 bases). The CDR3 is made up of 15 amino acids. Trimming stripped 4 bases from V and 0 bases from J, with 12 bases between. Germline V lookup: CDR1 KGHSH, CDR2 LQKENI. The CDR3 protein is CASSLLQEMNTEAFF. The CDR3 DNA reads TGTGCCAGCTCACTCCTACAGGAAATGAACACTGAAGCTTTCTTT. The variable domain in full, with the rest retrieved from reference TRBV18 and TRBJ1-1, is NAGVMQNPRHLVRRRGQEARLRCSPMKGHSHVYWYRQLPEEGLKFMVYLQKENIIDESGMPKERFSAEFPKEGPSILRIQQVVRGDSAAYFCASSLLQEMNTEAFFGQGTRLTVV.

The CDR3 coding sequence is TGTGCCAGTAGTATTGGGGGGAATCAGCCCCAGCATTTT. Translation gives CASSIGGNQPQHF. The rearrangement uses TRBV19 and TRBJ1-5, with D tentatively TRBD1 (5 bases). This CDR3 has 13 amino acids. Trimming cost V 3 bases and J 4 bases, with 7 bases left between them. Germline-derived CDR1 and CDR2 are LNHDA and SQIVND (reference sequence).

The chain employs TRBV7-2 and TRBJ2-5; tentative D call: TRBD2 (6 bases). V was pared by 3 bases and J by 3 bases, with 11 bases between. This CDR3 has 14 residues. Germline V gives CDR1 SGHTA, CDR2 FQGNSA. For the CDR3, the DNA is TGTGCCAGCAGCTTCGGGACTTCTGAAGAGACCCAGTACTTC. Translating it yields CASSFGTSEETQYF.

The J gene is TRBJ1-4, the V gene TRBV14; 10 nucleotides agree with TRBD1. The V and J ends lost 0 bases and 8 bases, in that order; junction bases with no gene match: 6. This CDR3 is built from 16 residues. The germline CDR1 and CDR2 sequences are SGHDN and FVKESK. CDR3 sequence reads: CASSQEGQGRREKLFF. The CDR3 DNA is TGTGCCAGCAGCCAAGAGGGACAGGGGCGGAGGGAAAAACTGTTTTTT.

The DNA for the CDR3 is TGTGCCAGCAGCGTAGTGGACAGATCCCCCCCTGAAGCTTTCTTT. It is translated as CASSVVDRSPPEAFF. The chain combines TRBV9 with TRBJ1-1; D might be TRBD1 (6 bases). Germline loops: CDR1 SGDLS, CDR2 YYNGEE. The CDR3 consists of 15 residues. V lost 0 bases and J 6 bases, leaving 15 bases between the germline ends.

This chain links TRBV6-4 with TRBJ1-5; 9 bases align to TRBD1. Trimming removed 3 bases from V and 6 bases from J; junction bases left unmatched: 6. Germline CDR1 and CDR2: MRHNA and SNTAGT. CDR3 length: 15 residues. CDR3 sequence reads: CASSETGQGSQPQHF. As DNA, the CDR3 is TGTGCCAGCAGTGAAACGGGACAGGGAAGTCAGCCCCAGCATTTT.

This chain joins TRBV6-2 or TRBV6-3 and TRBJ1-6; D gene unclear. This CDR3 is 17 amino acids long. Trimming took off 0 bases at V and 9 bases at J, with 18 bases between the two ends. CDR1 and CDR2 from the germline V gene are MNHEY and SVGEGT. This chain's CDR3 is CASSYSNLAGRTSPLHF. The CDR3 DNA sequence: TGTGCCAGCAGTTACTCGAATTTGGCAGGAAGAACTTCACCCCTCCACTTT.

The chain employs TRBV5-1 and TRBJ2-2, with D maybe TRBD1 (6 bases). This CDR3 contains 14 residues. Germline-derived CDR1 and CDR2 are SGHRS and YFSETQ. Trimming took 1 base from V and 7 from J, leaving 11 bases between them. The CDR3 nucleotides are TGCGCCAGCAGCTTGAGTTCGACAGGCGGGGAGCTGTTTTTT. The encoded protein is CASSLSSTGGELFF.

This clone appeared a few times. A junction boundary mismatches the germline segment, possibly from a read error. J is TRBJ2-2 and V is TRBV3-1 (or the pseudogene TRBV3-2), with a weak D call TRBD1 (6 bases). In germline, CDR1 is LGHDT, CDR2 YNNKEL (reference sequence). This CDR3 is built from 15 residues. The CDR3 sequence: CASRQGRANTGELFF. CDR3 nucleotides: TGTGCCAGCCGCCAGGGGCGCGCGAACACCGGGGAGCTGTTTTTT.

V and J are TRBV7-4 and TRBJ2-5; TRBD2 is a possible D gene (5 bases). In germline, CDR1 is SGHVT, CDR2 SQSDAQ. The length of the CDR3 is 15 residues. Trimming removed 6 bases at V and 7 bases at J, with 21 bases between. CDR3 nucleotides: TGTGCCAGCAGTTCCTTCAGGTACCGTCGGGGGACCCAGTACTTC. This gives the protein CASSSFRYRRGTQYF.

The sample holds many counts of this clone. The chain links TRBV19 to TRBJ2-1; 9 bases agree with TRBD2. V shed 8 bases, J shed 9 bases, and the junction held 11 bases outside the gene matches. Looked up from germline, CDR1 is LNHDA and CDR2 is SQIVND (reference sequence). CDR3 length: 14 residues. The CDR3 is CASSPGGRAVEQFF. In DNA form, the CDR3 reads TGTGCCAGTTCTCCCGGCGGGAGGGCCGTTGAGCAGTTCTTC.

The chain recombines TRBV10-3 with TRBJ2-3; D may be TRBD1 (7 bases). Trimming took off 5 bases at V and 1 base at J, with 10 bases between the two ends. Germline V gives CDR1 ENHRY, CDR2 SYGVKD. The CDR3 consists of 14 residues. The CDR3 is CAISFRGGTDTQYF. The DNA for the CDR3 is TGTGCCATCAGTTTCAGGGGGGGCACAGATACGCAGTATTTT.

This chain connects TRBV5-1 to TRBJ1-1; a weak D match, TRBD1 (5 bases). Trimming stripped 4 bases from V and 0 bases from J, with 13 bases between. Germline CDR1 is SGHRS and CDR2 is YFSETQ. The CDR3 covers 15 residues. The CDR3 protein is CASSPRTPLNTEAFF. The CDR3, as DNA: TGCGCCAGCAGCCCACGGACACCGCTGAACACTGAAGCTTTCTTT.

V gene TRBV6-6 combines with J gene TRBJ2-7; 10 bases match TRBD2. Germline trimming cut 2 bases from V and 4 bases from J; bases unmatched to any gene: 5. Germline values: CDR1 MNHNY, CDR2 SVGAGI (reference sequence). The CDR3 covers 15 residues. In DNA form, the CDR3 reads TGTGCCAGCAGTTACGCCCTAGCGGGAGTTTACGAGCAGTACTTC. Amino acids: CASSYALAGVYEQYF.

V is TRBV2 and J is TRBJ2-5; no definite D call. The germline V and J ends were trimmed by 6 bases and 3 bases, with 11 bases remaining between them. The CDR3 extends over 13 amino acids. Germline CDR1 reads SNHLY; CDR2 reads FYNNEI. CDR3 sequence reads: CASRPDIKETQYF. CDR3 DNA sequence: TGTGCCAGCAGACCCGACATAAAAGAGACCCAGTACTTC.

The chain recombines TRBV5-1 with TRBJ2-3; 10 positions match TRBD1. CDR3 length: 15 residues. In germline, CDR1 is SGHRS, CDR2 YFSETQ. V lost 4 bases to trimming and J lost 5 bases; unmatched junction nucleotides: 7. The CDR3 region is CASSPGQGGIDTQYF. CDR3 bases: TGCGCCAGCAGCCCCGGACAGGGGGGAATAGATACGCAGTATTTT.

The CDR3 sequence is CASSPRDSKRATEAFF. CDR3 DNA: TGTGCCAGCAGCCCCCGGGACTCGAAAAGGGCCACTGAAGCTTTCTTT. The chain combines TRBV21-1 with TRBJ1-1. TRBV21-1 is designated a pseudogene. The CDR3 sequence is 16 residues long.

The V call is TRBV28, the J call TRBJ2-7; weak D call: TRBD2 (6 bases). V was trimmed by 8 bases and J by 7 bases, leaving 18 bases between them. Germline lookup yields CDR1 MDHEN and CDR2 SYDVKM. The length of the CDR3 is 13 residues. CDR3 nucleotides: TGTGCCAGCGGGGCCACGGGAGCCTGGGAGCAGTACTTC. Translated, it gives CASGATGAWEQYF.

The CDR3 DNA reads TGTGCCAGCAGCCAACGACTAGCGGTCCCGGCTACGCAGTATTTT. Translation gives CASSQRLAVPATQYF. The chain uses TRBV16 and TRBJ2-3, with TRBD2 matching over 9 bases. Germline values: CDR1 KGHSY, CDR2 FQNENV. The CDR3 contains 15 residues. The V gene end was trimmed by 2 bases and the J gene end by 8 bases; junction bases not matched to a gene: 8.